This T cell receptor beta chain was recorded in a study of T cells after posttransplantation cyclophosphamide. Cyclophosphamide on days +3 and +4 followed busulfan-fludarabine conditioning and a marrow graft. In its sample, this clone was seen many times. Antigen: not known. Sequencing used immunoSEQ multiplex PCR; TCRdb keeps in-frame clones, though not all of them. The sample shows tens of thousands of clones, none of them appearing just once. General study findings and limits: Skin or GI-infiltrating T cells shared few TRB sequences with blood. Later post-transplant blood repertoires were often dominated by donor CD8+ memory clones. TRB clonality was highly associated with recipient CMV seropositivity and reactivation.

Here the sequenced sample was PBMCs, taken after allogeneic stem cell transplant with posttransplant cyclophosphamide. The receptor comes from a young adult male patient who received an allogeneic stem cell transplant from a related donor, was CMV-positive, and had no GVHD. Part of the T cell pool may stem from the graft donor.

CDR3 residues: CATSINRGQPQHF. Written as DNA, the CDR3 is TGTGCCACCAGCATAAACAGGGGACAGCCCCAGCATTTT. The chain recombines TRBV15 with TRBJ1-5; 7 bases align to TRBD1. Germline CDR1 and CDR2: LNHNV and YYDKDF (reference sequence). CDR3 length: 13 amino acids. The V gene end was trimmed by 4 bases and the J gene end by 7 bases; junction bases not matched to a gene: 4.